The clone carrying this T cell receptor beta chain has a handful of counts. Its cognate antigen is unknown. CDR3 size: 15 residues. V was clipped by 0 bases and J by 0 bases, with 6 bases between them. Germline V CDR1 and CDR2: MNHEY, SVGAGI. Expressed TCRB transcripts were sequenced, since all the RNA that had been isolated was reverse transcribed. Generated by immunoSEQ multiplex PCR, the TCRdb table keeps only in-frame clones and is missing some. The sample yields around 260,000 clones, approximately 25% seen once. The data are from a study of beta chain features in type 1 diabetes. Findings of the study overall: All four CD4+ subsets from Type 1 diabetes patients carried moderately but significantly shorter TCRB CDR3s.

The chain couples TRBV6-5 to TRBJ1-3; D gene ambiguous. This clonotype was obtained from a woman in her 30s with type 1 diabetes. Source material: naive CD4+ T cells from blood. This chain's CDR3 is CASSYSRSSGNTIYF. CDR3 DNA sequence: TGTGCCAGCAGTTACTCGAGATCCTCTGGAAACACCATATATTTT.